These T cell receptor beta chains were read from a single sample in a study of blood T cell repertoires in COVID-19. Assay: immunoSEQ multiplex PCR; the TCRdb copy retains only in-frame clones and omits some. This table has under 200,000 clones, approximately 74% appearing once. Sequencing input: peripheral blood. The receptors were sampled from a woman at least 80 years old with acute or convalescent COVID-19. The CDR3 runs from the conserved cysteine through the conserved F or W. Fields, in order: CDR3 protein, CDR3 DNA, clone size, V gene, D gene, J gene. The D gene is left open where the match is weak. Clone size appears in some rows only: once, few, many, or a class for an expanded clone.

CDR3: CASSPSGNTDTQYF; DNA: TGTGCCAGCAGCCCCTCCGGGAACACAGATACGCAGTATTTT; size: .; V: TRBV7-2; D: .; J: TRBJ2-3
CDR3: CASSFAQPQHF; DNA: TGTGCCAGCAGTTTTGCGCAGCCCCAGCATTTT; size: few; V: TRBV27; D: .; J: TRBJ1-5
CDR3: CASSSPDREETQYF; DNA: TGTGCCAGCAGTTCGCCAGACAGGGAAGAGACCCAGTACTTC; size: .; V: TRBV5-4; D: TRBD1; J: TRBJ2-5
CDR3: CASRKEGSTEAFF; DNA: TGTGCCAGCAGAAAGGAGGGATCCACTGAAGCTTTCTTT; size: once; V: TRBV2; D: .; J: TRBJ1-1
CDR3: CASSLIDRGQPQHF; DNA: TGTGCCAGCAGTTTAATTGACAGGGGTCAGCCCCAGCATTTT; size: once; V: TRBV28; D: TRBD1; J: TRBJ1-5
CDR3: CASSLDSESYNSPLHF; DNA: TGTGCCAGCAGCTTAGATTCGGAGTCCTATAATTCACCCCTCCACTTT; size: .; V: TRBV11-2; D: .; J: TRBJ1-6
CDR3: CASSLVSGNTGELFF; DNA: TGCGCCAGCAGCTTGGTTTCGGGGAACACCGGGGAGCTGTTTTTT; size: .; V: TRBV5-1; D: .; J: TRBJ2-2
CDR3: CASSITGGDNEQFF; DNA: TGTGCCAGTAGTATTACGGGAGGGGACAATGAGCAGTTCTTC; size: .; V: TRBV19; D: TRBD2; J: TRBJ2-1
CDR3: CASSFVRDEQFF; DNA: TGTGCCAGCAGCTTCGTCCGGGATGAGCAGTTCTTC; size: .; V: TRBV7-9; D: .; J: TRBJ2-1
CDR3: CAISVDRVGETQYF; DNA: TGTGCCATCAGTGTAGACAGGGTGGGAGAGACCCAGTACTTC; size: few; V: TRBV10-3; D: TRBD1; J: TRBJ2-5
CDR3: CASSLGTGVGYTEAFF; DNA: TGCGCCAGCAGCCTCGGGACAGGGGTGGGGTACACTGAAGCTTTCTTT; size: .; V: TRBV5-1; D: TRBD1; J: TRBJ1-1
CDR3: CASSPAGVYEQYF; DNA: TGTGCCAGCAGCCCTGCGGGAGTCTACGAGCAGTACTTC; size: .; V: TRBV7-8; D: TRBD2; J: TRBJ2-7
CDR3: CATSDPTGTGNNEQFF; DNA: TGTGCCACCAGTGACCCAACCGGGACTGGTAACAATGAGCAGTTCTTC; size: .; V: TRBV24-1; D: .; J: TRBJ2-1
CDR3: CASSQVERTYEQYF; DNA: TGTGCCAGCAGTCAGGTCGAGAGAACCTACGAGCAGTACTTC; size: .; V: TRBV6-5; D: .; J: TRBJ2-7
CDR3: CASSQAGNYGYTF; DNA: TGCGCCAGCAGCCAAGCAGGAAACTATGGCTACACCTTC; size: .; V: TRBV4-1; D: .; J: TRBJ1-2
CDR3: CASSLDRGRLSGANVLTF; DNA: TGTGCCAGCAGCCTTGACAGGGGGCGCCTTTCTGGGGCCAACGTCCTGACTTTC; size: .; V: TRBV4-2; D: TRBD1; J: TRBJ2-6
CDR3: CASSLTRDRGPEKLFF; DNA: TGTGCCAGCAGTTTGACTAGGGACAGGGGGCCTGAAAAACTGTTTTTT; size: few; V: TRBV27; D: TRBD1; J: TRBJ1-4
CDR3: CASSDGVQETQYF; DNA: TGTGCCAGCAGTGACGGGGTCCAAGAGACCCAGTACTTC; size: .; V: TRBV2; D: .; J: TRBJ2-5
CDR3: CASSGGRSGSPLHF; DNA: TGTGCCAGCAGTGGAGGAAGATCTGGTTCACCCCTCCACTTT; size: .; V: TRBV2; D: .; J: TRBJ1-6
CDR3: CASSSPLAGARTYEQYF; DNA: TGTGCCAGCAGCTCTCCGTTAGCGGGAGCTCGGACCTACGAGCAGTACTTC; size: .; V: TRBV11-2; D: TRBD2; J: TRBJ2-7
CDR3: CATSDQRLAQETQYF; DNA: TGTGCCACCAGTGACCAAAGACTAGCCCAAGAGACCCAGTACTTC; size: .; V: TRBV24-1; D: TRBD2; J: TRBJ2-5
CDR3: CATKTAAYTEAFF; DNA: TGTGCCACCAAGACAGCCGCCTACACTGAAGCTTTCTTT; size: .; V: TRBV2; D: .; J: TRBJ1-1
CDR3: CASSLWRDEQFF; DNA: TGTGCCAGCAGCTTGTGGAGGGATGAGCAGTTCTTC; size: .; V: TRBV5-6; D: .; J: TRBJ2-1
CDR3: CATSEVAGATDTQYF; DNA: TGTGCCACCAGTGAGGTAGCGGGAGCCACAGATACGCAGTATTTT; size: .; V: TRBV24-1; D: TRBD2; J: TRBJ2-3
CDR3: CASSLGQGLNTEAFF; DNA: TGTGCCAGCAGCTTAGGACAGGGCTTGAACACTGAAGCTTTCTTT; size: .; V: TRBV7-9; D: TRBD1; J: TRBJ1-1
CDR3: CASRTLAGARDEQFF; DNA: TGCGCCAGCAGAACCCTTGCGGGGGCTAGGGATGAGCAGTTCTTC; size: .; V: TRBV5-1; D: .; J: TRBJ2-1
CDR3: CASSEGAVSGYTF; DNA: TGTGCCAGCAGTGAAGGGGCAGTTAGTGGCTACACCTTC; size: .; V: TRBV6-1; D: .; J: TRBJ1-2
CDR3: CASSTRQQGELFF; DNA: TGTGCCAGCAGCACCCGACAGCAAGGGGAGCTGTTTTTT; size: .; V: TRBV11-3; D: .; J: TRBJ2-2
CDR3: CASSQDQWNTEAFF; DNA: TGCGCCAGCAGCCAAGATCAGTGGAACACTGAAGCTTTCTTT; size: .; V: TRBV4-3; D: .; J: TRBJ1-1
CDR3: CASSLGGFQETQYF; DNA: TGTGCCAGCAGCTTAGGCGGTTTCCAAGAGACCCAGTACTTC; size: .; V: TRBV7-3; D: .; J: TRBJ2-5
CDR3: CASSRDVGQGGSPLHF; DNA: TGTGCCAGCAGTCGCGACGTTGGACAGGGGGGCTCACCCCTCCACTTT; size: .; V: TRBV27; D: TRBD1; J: TRBJ1-6